Listed below are T cell receptor beta chains from one sample, sequenced in a study of T-cell memory formation after mild COVID-19. MiXCR, applied by TCRdb to the 5' RACE reads, yields one record per CDR3 protein. The sample carries 57,000 or so distinct CDR3 sequences, roughly 10% recorded once. The sample comprised PBMCs or a T cell subset sorted from them (not recorded which). The receptors come from a man between 18 and 29 years old who had mild COVID-19 (a few samples of this study predate the infection). Cell type and time point are not known. Both conserved end residues are trimmed from each CDR3.

TRBV6-5	TRBJ1-5	ASRSRDSRGFSSNQPQH
TRBV6-1	TRBJ2-3	ASSTNPLETDTQY
TRBV7-9	TRBJ1-2	ASRRTGNYGYT
TRBV3-1	TRBJ2-2	ASRGENTGELF
TRBV9	TRBJ2-2	ASTQAGSGTGELF
TRBV18	TRBJ2-1	ASSPRGLNNEQF
TRBV24-1	TRBJ2-5	ATSDFGLAEGETQY
TRBV18	TRBJ2-1	ASSPLTSGSYNEQF
TRBV12-3/TRBV12-4	TRBJ2-5	ASSKEGETQY
TRBV3-1	TRBJ1-2	ASSLTSGFYT
TRBV6-2/TRBV6-3	TRBJ1-5	ASSYTGISNQPQH
TRBV7-3	TRBJ2-5	ASSLIGLDGETQY
TRBV7-3	TRBJ2-4	ASSLGAQNIQY
TRBV11-2	TRBJ2-2	ASSLTGAGELF
TRBV30	TRBJ2-2	AWSPLAGWTGELF
TRBV12-3/TRBV12-4	TRBJ1-2	ASSSGQIYGYT
TRBV29-1	TRBJ2-3	SLRGVRDTQY
TRBV18	TRBJ2-2	ATIGGENTGELF
TRBV7-3	TRBJ1-1	ASSATVNTEAF
TRBV4-3	TRBJ1-2	ASSQVPGLRYGYT
TRBV12-3/TRBV12-4	TRBJ1-2	ASSFSIFYGYT
TRBV3-1	TRBJ1-1	ASSPGFNGEAF
TRBV30	TRBJ1-6	AWSYGGQSSPLH
TRBV5-1	TRBJ2-1	ASSLVAGTSYNEQF
TRBV20-1	TRBJ2-2	SAKGQGASSNTGELF
TRBV10-3	TRBJ1-2	AISELANIYGYT